The rows below give T cell receptor beta chains drawn from one sample of a study of brain T cells in children with intractable seizures. The assay was immunoSEQ multiplex PCR, and TCRdb's table has in-frame clones only and misses some. The sample contains under 150,000 clones, around 94% of which appear only once. Specimen: peripheral blood, collected at surgery. These receptors were taken from a boy less than two years old with hemimegalencephaly and intractable seizures. Each CDR3 is given with its conserved first and last residue. A D gene is named only where the DNA matches it firmly. Size values are once, few and many counts, or a class for expanded clones, and some rows have none.

CDR3 DNA: TGTGCCACTACCCGGACTAGCGGTCCCTCCTACGAGCAGTACTTC
CDR3 protein: CATTRTSGPSYEQYF
J gene: TRBJ2-7
clone size: once
D gene: TRBD2
V gene: TRBV28

CDR3 DNA: TGTGCCAGCGTCGCGGGAGGAGGGAATGAGCAGTTCTTC
CDR3 protein: CASVAGGGNEQFF
J gene: TRBJ2-1
clone size: .
D gene: TRBD2
V gene: TRBV28

CDR3 DNA: TGTGCCAGCAGCTTAACAGGGGTAAACTATGGCTACACCTTC
CDR3 protein: CASSLTGVNYGYTF
J gene: TRBJ1-2
clone size: .
D gene: TRBD1
V gene: TRBV27

CDR3 DNA: TGTGCCAGCAGTTATACTAGCGGGAGCTCCTACAATGAGCAGTTCTTC
CDR3 protein: CASSYTSGSSYNEQFF
J gene: TRBJ2-1
clone size: .
D gene: TRBD2
V gene: TRBV6-2/TRBV6-3

CDR3 DNA: TGTGCCAGCAGTGAATGGGGGGGATTGGGCTGGGACAATGAGCAGTTCTTC
CDR3 protein: CASSEWGGLGWDNEQFF
J gene: TRBJ2-1
clone size: .
D gene: TRBD2
V gene: TRBV6-1

CDR3 DNA: TGTGCCACCAGCGACTACAGGGGGGGGACTGAAGCTTTCTTT
CDR3 protein: CATSDYRGGTEAFF
J gene: TRBJ1-1
clone size: .
D gene: TRBD1
V gene: TRBV15

CDR3 DNA: TGTGCCAGCAGCTTAGCCCAGGGCAGGGTGAATCAGCCCCAGCATTTT
CDR3 protein: CASSLAQGRVNQPQHF
J gene: TRBJ1-5
clone size: .
D gene: .
V gene: TRBV7-9

CDR3 DNA: TGTGCCAGCAGTCTTACGGGGTCGGGCAATCAGCCCCAGCATTTT
CDR3 protein: CASSLTGSGNQPQHF
J gene: TRBJ1-5
clone size: .
D gene: .
V gene: TRBV6-5

CDR3 DNA: TGTGCCATCAGTGATCTAGACAGGCCCCAGGTTTCTGGCTACACCTTC
CDR3 protein: CAISDLDRPQVSGYTF
J gene: TRBJ1-2
clone size: .
D gene: .
V gene: TRBV10-3

CDR3 DNA: TGCGCCAGCAGCGGTAATCGGGGATCATGGGAGACCCAGTACTTC
CDR3 protein: CASSGNRGSWETQYF
J gene: TRBJ2-5
clone size: .
D gene: .
V gene: TRBV5-1

CDR3 DNA: TGTGCCAGCACGTGCGAGCAGTACTTC
CDR3 protein: CASTCEQYF
J gene: TRBJ2-7
clone size: .
D gene: .
V gene: TRBV27

CDR3 DNA: TGTGCCAGCAGCCCCTGGACCAGTGGGGAGACCCAGTACTTC
CDR3 protein: CASSPWTSGETQYF
J gene: TRBJ2-5
clone size: .
D gene: .
V gene: TRBV7-2

CDR3 DNA: TGTGCCAGCAGTGACCAAATGAACACTGAAGCTTTCTTT
CDR3 protein: CASSDQMNTEAFF
J gene: TRBJ1-1
clone size: .
D gene: .
V gene: TRBV2

CDR3 DNA: TGTGCCAGCAGCTTTTTGTCTAGCGGGAGGGTAGGTGAGCAGTTCTTC
CDR3 protein: CASSFLSSGRVGEQFF
J gene: TRBJ2-1
clone size: .
D gene: TRBD2
V gene: TRBV7-9

CDR3 DNA: TGTGCCAGCAGTTACCCAGGGACATCGCATCAGCCCCAGCATTTT
CDR3 protein: CASSYPGTSHQPQHF
J gene: TRBJ1-5
clone size: .
D gene: .
V gene: TRBV6-6

CDR3 DNA: TGTGCCACCAGCAGAGGGGACAGTTCCTACGAGCAGTACTTC
CDR3 protein: CATSRGDSSYEQYF
J gene: TRBJ2-7
clone size: .
D gene: TRBD1
V gene: TRBV15

CDR3 DNA: TGTGCCAGCAGCTTTCACCGGAGGGGCCAAGAGACCCAGTACTTC
CDR3 protein: CASSFHRRGQETQYF
J gene: TRBJ2-5
clone size: .
D gene: .
V gene: TRBV5-8

CDR3 DNA: TGTGCCAGCAGGACAGTGTTGGGCACCGGGGAGCTGTTTTTT
CDR3 protein: CASRTVLGTGELFF
J gene: TRBJ2-2
clone size: once
D gene: .
V gene: TRBV2

CDR3 DNA: TGTGCCAGCAGTTTATCCTTGACAGGGACCGAAGCTTTCTTT
CDR3 protein: CASSLSLTGTEAFF
J gene: TRBJ1-1
clone size: .
D gene: TRBD1
V gene: TRBV27

CDR3 DNA: TGCGCCAGCAGCCTCCGGGACAGGGGCTACGAGCAGTACTTC
CDR3 protein: CASSLRDRGYEQYF
J gene: TRBJ2-7
clone size: .
D gene: TRBD1
V gene: TRBV5-1

CDR3 DNA: TGTGCCAGCAGCCCGGGGACGAAGGTAGGGGAGACCCAGTACTTC
CDR3 protein: CASSPGTKVGETQYF
J gene: TRBJ2-5
clone size: .
D gene: .
V gene: TRBV3-1/TRBV3-2

CDR3 DNA: TGTGCCAGCAGTGACTCAGATACGCAGTATTTT
CDR3 protein: CASSDSDTQYF
J gene: TRBJ2-3
clone size: .
D gene: .
V gene: TRBV6-4

CDR3 DNA: TGTGCCAGCAGCTTGGGAAGGGGGACAGCCCATACGGAGTACTTC
CDR3 protein: CASSLGRGTAHTEYF
J gene: TRBJ2-7
clone size: .
D gene: TRBD1
V gene: TRBV5-4

CDR3 DNA: TGCGCCAGCAGCTTGGCGTGGCCACTGAACACTGAAGCTTTCTTT
CDR3 protein: CASSLAWPLNTEAFF
J gene: TRBJ1-1
clone size: .
D gene: .
V gene: TRBV5-1

CDR3 DNA: TGTGCCATCAGTGCAGGGGGCGCGGGTTCACCCCTCCACTTT
CDR3 protein: CAISAGGAGSPLHF
J gene: TRBJ1-6
clone size: .
D gene: TRBD1
V gene: TRBV10-3

CDR3 DNA: TGTGCCAGCAGCTTAGTGGGTGCGCCTACCTCAGATACGCAGTATTTT
CDR3 protein: CASSLVGAPTSDTQYF
J gene: TRBJ2-3
clone size: .
D gene: .
V gene: TRBV7-2

CDR3 DNA: TGTGCCAGCAGCTTCCATGGGTTGCCGGGAGATGAGCAGTTCTTC
CDR3 protein: CASSFHGLPGDEQFF
J gene: TRBJ2-1
clone size: once
D gene: .
V gene: TRBV11-2

CDR3 DNA: TGTGCCAGCAGCTTGGGACTCAGGAACACTGAAGCTTTCTTT
CDR3 protein: CASSLGLRNTEAFF
J gene: TRBJ1-1
clone size: .
D gene: .
V gene: TRBV11-2

CDR3 DNA: TGCGCCAGCAGCTTGGAAAACAGGGTAGGGGATACGCAGTATTTT
CDR3 protein: CASSLENRVGDTQYF
J gene: TRBJ2-3
clone size: .
D gene: .
V gene: TRBV5-1

CDR3 DNA: TGTGCCAGCAGTGAAGGGCACAGAAACTATGGCTACACCTTC
CDR3 protein: CASSEGHRNYGYTF
J gene: TRBJ1-2
clone size: .
D gene: .
V gene: TRBV6-1

CDR3 DNA: TGTGCCAGCAGTTACGGCCGGGAAAAACTGTTTTTT
CDR3 protein: CASSYGREKLFF
J gene: TRBJ1-4
clone size: .
D gene: .
V gene: TRBV6-2/TRBV6-3

CDR3 DNA: TGTGCCAGCAGTTGGACAGGACCCTATAGCAATCAGCCCCAGCATTTT
CDR3 protein: CASSWTGPYSNQPQHF
J gene: TRBJ1-5
clone size: .
D gene: TRBD1
V gene: TRBV28

CDR3 DNA: TGTGCCAGCAGTGAAGGGGTAAACTCCTACGAGCAGTACTTC
CDR3 protein: CASSEGVNSYEQYF
J gene: TRBJ2-7
clone size: .
D gene: .
V gene: TRBV2

CDR3 DNA: TGTGCCAGCAGTGAGCAGGGGGCGGGGGCCAAAAACATTCAGTACTTC
CDR3 protein: CASSEQGAGAKNIQYF
J gene: TRBJ2-4
clone size: .
D gene: TRBD1
V gene: TRBV6-1

CDR3 DNA: TGTGCCAGCAGTCCACCGGGGAACTATGGCTACACCTTC
CDR3 protein: CASSPPGNYGYTF
J gene: TRBJ1-2
clone size: .
D gene: .
V gene: TRBV28

CDR3 DNA: TGTGCCAGCAGTACATACCCCGGGCAGGTCAACTATGGCTACACCTTC
CDR3 protein: CASSTYPGQVNYGYTF
J gene: TRBJ1-2
clone size: .
D gene: .
V gene: TRBV28

CDR3 DNA: TGTGCCAGTAGTCCTCTCGGACAGGGACCCTCTCGGGGCTACACCTTC
CDR3 protein: CASSPLGQGPSRGYTF
J gene: TRBJ1-2
clone size: .
D gene: TRBD1
V gene: TRBV19

CDR3 DNA: TGTGCCAGCAGTTTATCGAACACCGGGGAGCTGTTTTTT
CDR3 protein: CASSLSNTGELFF
J gene: TRBJ2-2
clone size: .
D gene: .
V gene: TRBV27

CDR3 DNA: TGTGCCAGCAGCGAGCAGGGCTCTGGAAACACCATATATTTT
CDR3 protein: CASSEQGSGNTIYF
J gene: TRBJ1-3
clone size: .
D gene: .
V gene: TRBV5-4

CDR3 DNA: TGTGCCAGCAGCCTCCTTGGTGCCCGCCTTAGCACAGATACGCAGTATTTT
CDR3 protein: CASSLLGARLSTDTQYF
J gene: TRBJ2-3
clone size: .
D gene: .
V gene: TRBV27

CDR3 DNA: TGTGCCACCAGCAGAAGGGGACCCAGCTCCTACGAGCAGTACTTC
CDR3 protein: CATSRRGPSSYEQYF
J gene: TRBJ2-7
clone size: .
D gene: .
V gene: TRBV15

CDR3 DNA: TGTGCCAGCAGTTTTATATTCCAAGAGACCCAGTACTTC
CDR3 protein: CASSFIFQETQYF
J gene: TRBJ2-5
clone size: .
D gene: .
V gene: TRBV27

CDR3 DNA: TGTGCCAGCAGTCCGTCACTGGGGGAGACCCAGTACTTC
CDR3 protein: CASSPSLGETQYF
J gene: TRBJ2-5
clone size: .
D gene: .
V gene: TRBV6-2/TRBV6-3

CDR3 DNA: TGTGCCAGCAGCCCGACTCTTACGGGGATTCAGTACTTC
CDR3 protein: CASSPTLTGIQYF
J gene: TRBJ2-4
clone size: once
D gene: .
V gene: TRBV5-8

CDR3 DNA: TGTGCCAGCAGTGAAGCGAGGGCAGGGGCCGGAGGCTACACCTTC
CDR3 protein: CASSEARAGAGGYTF
J gene: TRBJ1-2
clone size: .
D gene: .
V gene: TRBV6-1

CDR3 DNA: TGTGCTAGTGGACAAGCCGCGAACACCGGGGAGCTGTTTTTT
CDR3 protein: CASGQAANTGELFF
J gene: TRBJ2-2
clone size: .
D gene: .
V gene: TRBV12-5

CDR3 DNA: TGCAGCGTTGAGGACGGGATTAACTATGGCTACACCTTC
CDR3 protein: CSVEDGINYGYTF
J gene: TRBJ1-2
clone size: .
D gene: .
V gene: TRBV29-1

CDR3 DNA: TGTGCCAGCAGCTTAGCGGCCCATAGTAGGACCAACTACAATGAGCAGTTCTTC
CDR3 protein: CASSLAAHSRTNYNEQFF
J gene: TRBJ2-1
clone size: .
D gene: .
V gene: TRBV7-6

CDR3 DNA: TGTGCCACCAGTGATTTGTCGGGGGGACCCCAGCATTTT
CDR3 protein: CATSDLSGGPQHF
J gene: TRBJ1-5
clone size: .
D gene: .
V gene: TRBV24-1

CDR3 DNA: TGTGCCAGCAGTTTGGACAGAGTAAAAGAGACCCAGTACTTC
CDR3 protein: CASSLDRVKETQYF
J gene: TRBJ2-5
clone size: .
D gene: .
V gene: TRBV28

CDR3 DNA: TGTGCCAGCAGCTTAAGGCGGGGGGCTAGCGGGCCAAACAATGAGCAGTTCTTC
CDR3 protein: CASSLRRGASGPNNEQFF
J gene: TRBJ2-1
clone size: .
D gene: TRBD2
V gene: TRBV7-2